Listed below are T cell receptor beta chains from one sample, sequenced in a study of metastatic and nonmetastatic thyroid tumors. TCRdb re-clonotyped the PCR reads through MiXCR. The sample consists of tens of thousands of clones, around 12% of them appearing once. Specimen: tumor tissue. The receptors come from a female donor with papillary thyroid cancer or a benign thyroid nodule (not recorded which). Some clones in this sample may be carry-over from other donors' samples. CDR3s include the opening cysteine and the closing phenylalanine or tryptophan. Fields, in order: clone size, V gene, D gene, J gene, CDR3 protein, CDR3 DNA. The D gene is left open where the match is weak. Not all rows give a size; the values are once, few, many and, for expanded clones, a class.

clone size: many; V gene: TRBV28; D gene: NA; J gene: TRBJ1-4; CDR3 protein: CASKTGNEKLFF; CDR3 DNA: TGTGCCAGCAAAACAGGGAACGAAAAACTGTTTTTT
clone size: NA; V gene: TRBV5-8; D gene: NA; J gene: TRBJ2-5; CDR3 protein: CASSVTQIASSETQYF; CDR3 DNA: TGTGCCAGCAGCGTTACCCAAATCGCCTCTTCGGAGACCCAGTACTTC
clone size: many; V gene: TRBV6-2/TRBV6-3; D gene: NA; J gene: TRBJ2-6; CDR3 protein: CASSYESSGANVLTF; CDR3 DNA: TGTGCCAGCAGTTACGAAAGCTCTGGGGCCAACGTCCTGACTTTC
clone size: many; V gene: TRBV7-9; D gene: NA; J gene: TRBJ1-6; CDR3 protein: CASSPVGSDNSPLHF; CDR3 DNA: TGTGCCAGCAGCCCTGTCGGCAGCGATAATTCACCCCTCCACTTT
clone size: many; V gene: TRBV20-1; D gene: NA; J gene: TRBJ2-3; CDR3 protein: CSAVIRVPTDTQYF; CDR3 DNA: TGCAGTGCTGTTATCCGGGTCCCCACAGATACGCAGTATTTT
clone size: NA; V gene: TRBV6-4; D gene: TRBD1; J gene: TRBJ2-2; CDR3 protein: CANSSSTGGTNTGEMFF; CDR3 DNA: TGTGCCAACAGTAGCTCAACAGGGGGGACGAACACCGGGGAGATGTTTTTT
clone size: many; V gene: TRBV7-2; D gene: NA; J gene: TRBJ2-7; CDR3 protein: CASSLRLSYEQYF; CDR3 DNA: TGTGCCAGCAGCTTGCGGCTCTCCTACGAGCAGTACTTC
clone size: NA; V gene: TRBV2; D gene: TRBD1; J gene: TRBJ2-7; CDR3 protein: CASTKVVQGSYEQYF; CDR3 DNA: TGTGCCAGCACCAAGGTGGTACAGGGGAGCTACGAGCAGTACTTC
clone size: many; V gene: TRBV5-1; D gene: TRBD2; J gene: TRBJ2-1; CDR3 protein: CASQREWYNEQFF; CDR3 DNA: TGCGCCAGTCAGCGGGAGTGGTACAATGAGCAGTTCTTC
clone size: many; V gene: TRBV29-1; D gene: NA; J gene: TRBJ2-2; CDR3 protein: CSVLIQTGELFF; CDR3 DNA: TGCAGCGTCCTAATACAGACCGGGGAGCTGTTTTTT
clone size: many; V gene: TRBV6-6; D gene: NA; J gene: TRBJ1-5; CDR3 protein: CASTFRGAFGLLNQPQHF; CDR3 DNA: TGTGCCAGCACCTTTAGGGGGGCTTTCGGCTTACTCAATCAGCCCCAGCATTTT
clone size: medium-sized; V gene: TRBV20-1; D gene: NA; J gene: TRBJ1-1; CDR3 protein: CSARGENTEAFF; CDR3 DNA: TGCAGTGCTAGAGGGGAGAACACTGAAGCTTTCTTT
clone size: NA; V gene: TRBV18; D gene: NA; J gene: TRBJ2-6; CDR3 protein: CASSPQTSTVLSGANVLTF; CDR3 DNA: TGTGCCAGCTCACCACAAACTTCGACAGTCCTTTCTGGGGCCAACGTCCTGACTTTC
clone size: many; V gene: TRBV14; D gene: NA; J gene: TRBJ1-1; CDR3 protein: CASSHRSIGLEAFF; CDR3 DNA: TGTGCCAGCAGCCATAGGTCGATAGGGCTTGAAGCTTTCTTT
clone size: NA; V gene: TRBV18; D gene: NA; J gene: TRBJ1-3; CDR3 protein: CASSLTQGSGNTIYF; CDR3 DNA: TGTGCCAGCTCCCTTACACAGGGATCTGGAAACACCATATATTTT
clone size: many; V gene: TRBV5-6; D gene: NA; J gene: TRBJ1-2; CDR3 protein: CASSLGAAYGYTF; CDR3 DNA: TGTGCCAGCAGCTTGGGAGCAGCATATGGCTACACCTTC
clone size: many; V gene: TRBV2; D gene: NA; J gene: TRBJ2-5; CDR3 protein: CASSRDQETQYF; CDR3 DNA: TGTGCCAGCAGCCGGGACCAAGAGACCCAGTACTTC
clone size: many; V gene: TRBV6-2/TRBV6-3; D gene: NA; J gene: TRBJ1-1; CDR3 protein: CASSFVGTEAFF; CDR3 DNA: TGTGCCAGCTCCTTTGTTGGGACTGAAGCTTTCTTT
clone size: many; V gene: TRBV12-3/TRBV12-4; D gene: NA; J gene: TRBJ2-5; CDR3 protein: CASSFDKYQETQYF; CDR3 DNA: TGTGCCAGCAGTTTCGACAAGTACCAAGAGACCCAGTACTTC
clone size: NA; V gene: TRBV3-1; D gene: NA; J gene: TRBJ2-1; CDR3 protein: CASSRPAGGRDEQFF; CDR3 DNA: TGTGCCAGCAGCAGACCAGCTGGGGGCAGGGATGAGCAGTTCTTC
clone size: NA; V gene: TRBV21-1; D gene: NA; J gene: TRBJ2-2; CDR3 protein: CASSTGWGAGGEPANTGELFF; CDR3 DNA: TGTGCCTCCAGCACAGGATGGGGAGCGGGGGGCGAGCCCGCGAACACCGGGGAGCTGTTTTTT
clone size: few; V gene: TRBV20-1; D gene: TRBD2; J gene: TRBJ2-7; CDR3 protein: CSAISGEPYEQYF; CDR3 DNA: TGCAGTGCCATAAGCGGGGAACCCTACGAGCAGTACTTC
clone size: few; V gene: TRBV20-1; D gene: NA; J gene: TRBJ2-2; CDR3 protein: CSARDSLTLKGGRNTGELFF; CDR3 DNA: TGCAGTGCTAGAGATTCCCTAACATTAAAGGGGGGCCGGAACACCGGGGAGCTGTTTTTT
clone size: many; V gene: TRBV6-4; D gene: NA; J gene: TRBJ1-1; CDR3 protein: CASSEIPNTEAFF; CDR3 DNA: TGTGCCAGCAGTGAAATACCGAACACTGAAGCTTTCTTT
clone size: many; V gene: TRBV30; D gene: NA; J gene: TRBJ2-7; CDR3 protein: CAWNQQGYEQYF; CDR3 DNA: TGTGCCTGGAACCAACAGGGCTACGAGCAGTACTTC
clone size: many; V gene: TRBV10-3; D gene: NA; J gene: TRBJ1-2; CDR3 protein: CAISRPDYGYTF; CDR3 DNA: TGTGCCATCAGTAGGCCGGACTATGGCTACACCTTC